These 25 T cell receptor beta chains originate from one sample sequenced in a study of blood T cell repertoires in COVID-19. The data were produced by immunoSEQ multiplex PCR, yet TCRdb's version contains in-frame clones alone and is incomplete. The repertoire consists of over 200,000 clones, with approximately 90% occurring once and the leading ten covering about 0.8%. Sequenced input: peripheral blood. Receptors originate from a man in his sixties with COVID-19, enrolled during active disease.

The chain combines TRBV27 with TRBJ2-7, with 10 bases matching TRBD1. CDR3 length equals 14 residues. Trimming cost V 2 bases and J 6 bases; bases outside gene matches: 4. CDR1 MNHEY and CDR2 SMNVEV come from the germline V gene (reference sequence). This CDR3 reads CASSLRDRGTEQYF. CDR3 DNA sequence: TGTGCCAGCAGTTTAAGGGACAGGGGAACCGAGCAGTACTTC.

The chain uses TRBV29-1 and TRBJ1-1; TRBD1 is a possible D gene (6 bases). The CDR3 has 12 residues. The germline V gene encodes CDR1 SQVTM and CDR2 ANQGSEA. Trimming left V 6 bases short and J 1 base short, with 9 bases between. In nucleotides, the CDR3 is TGCAGCGTCGGACAGAGGAACACTGAAGCTTTCTTT. Its protein product is CSVGQRNTEAFF.

This chain uses TRBV24-1 with TRBJ2-3; no firm D call. CDR1 and CDR2 from the germline V gene are KGHDR and SFDVKD. V shed 6 bases and J shed 0 bases, with 6 bases lying between them. The CDR3 sequence is 13 residues long. In DNA form, the CDR3 reads TGTGCCACCAGTCTCACTAGCACAGATACGCAGTATTTT. It is translated as CATSLTSTDTQYF.

The chain joins TRBV19 to TRBJ1-3, with D perhaps TRBD1 (6 bases). This CDR3 has 16 residues. Germline V CDR1 and CDR2: LNHDA, SQIVND (reference sequence). V was shortened by 3 bases and J by 0 bases, with 12 bases between the two germline ends. CDR3 amino acids: CASSIEDRHSGNTIYF. The CDR3 DNA reads as TGTGCCAGTAGTATCGAAGACAGGCACTCTGGAAACACCATATATTTT. Using reference TRBV19 and TRBJ1-3 for the parts outside the CDR3, the full variable domain is DGGITQSPKYLFRKEGQNVTLSCEQNLNHDAMYWYRQDPGQGLRLIYYSQIVNDFQKGDIAEGYSVSREKKESFPLTVTSAQKNPTAFYLCASSIEDRHSGNTIYFGEGSWLTVV.

This chain links TRBV30 with TRBJ2-1; maybe TRBD2 (5 bases). Germline lookup yields CDR1 GTSNPN and CDR2 SVGIG (reference sequence). The CDR3 contains 12 residues. The V end lost 0 bases, the J end lost 9 bases, and 9 bases lay between the germline ends. The CDR3 protein is CAWSVQAVEQFF. CDR3 DNA sequence: TGTGCCTGGAGTGTACAAGCGGTTGAGCAGTTCTTC.

This clone has only a few counts. The V call is TRBV19, the J call TRBJ2-1; the match to TRBD2 covers 13 bases. Per germline, CDR1 LNHDA and CDR2 SQIVND (reference sequence). V lost 8 bases and J lost 4; bases outside the gene matches: 11. The length of the CDR3 is 17 residues. CDR3 nucleotide sequence: TGTGCCAGTGGGACTAGCGGGAAGAGAGGGGGATACAATGAGCAGTTCTTC. Amino acid sequence: CASGTSGKRGGYNEQFF.

The chain couples TRBV2 to TRBJ2-6, with 8 bases that match TRBD2. The CDR3 runs to 17 residues. Germline-derived CDR1 and CDR2 are SNHLY and FYNNEI. V shed 11 bases and J 2 bases; nucleotides not matched to a gene: 14. The CDR3 sequence is CAVAGTLYGPGANVLTF. DNA of the CDR3: TGTGCCGTAGCGGGAACCCTTTATGGGCCTGGGGCCAACGTCCTGACTTTC.

V is TRBV6-5 and J is TRBJ2-4, with TRBD1 matching 7 bases. The junction had 7 bases not matched to a gene; V was cut back by 6 bases and J by 2 bases. Germline loops: CDR1 MNHEY, CDR2 SVGAGI. The length of the CDR3 is 15 residues. The CDR3 sequence is CASSNRGATKNIQYF. The CDR3 coding sequence is TGTGCCAGCAGCAACAGGGGCGCGACCAAAAACATTCAGTACTTC.

The chain recombines TRBV3-1 (or the pseudogene TRBV3-2) with TRBJ1-2, with 8 nucleotides matching TRBD1. The V gene end was trimmed by 3 bases and the J gene end by 6 bases; junction bases not matched to a gene: 6. The CDR3 contains 14 residues. CDR1 LGHDT and CDR2 YNNKEL come from the germline V gene (reference sequence). The CDR3 DNA reads as TGTGCCAGCAGCCAGAAAGACAGGGGTGATGGCTACACCTTC. Translating it yields CASSQKDRGDGYTF.

J is TRBJ1-6 and V is TRBV5-1; D unresolved. The CDR3 runs 13 residues. Between the trimmed V and J ends, which lost 4 bases and 7 bases, there was a span of 9 bases. Germline V lookup: CDR1 SGHRS, CDR2 YFSETQ. The CDR3 spells CASSTSGNSPLHF. CDR3 bases: TGCGCCAGCAGCACGTCGGGGAATTCACCCCTCCACTTT.

The chain joins TRBV7-9 to TRBJ2-7; 9 bases agree with TRBD1. There are 14 residues in the CDR3. Germline CDR1 SEHNR, CDR2 FQNEAQ (reference sequence). Trimming at V came to 5 bases and at J to 3 bases, leaving 5 bases not matched to a gene. The CDR3: CASSTETGGYEQYF. CDR3 coding DNA: TGTGCCAGCAGCACAGAGACAGGGGGCTACGAGCAGTACTTC. The whole variable domain, remainder taken from reference TRBV7-9 and TRBJ2-7, is DTGVSQNPRHKITKRGQNVTFRCDPISEHNRLYWYRQTLGQGPEFLTYFQNEAQLEKSRLLSDRFSAERPKGSFSTLEIQRTEQGDSAMYLCASSTETGGYEQYFGPGTRLTVT.

V and J are TRBV4-2 and TRBJ2-1; 7 bases line up with TRBD1. Germline-derived CDR1 and CDR2 are LGHNA and YNFKEQ. This CDR3 has 13 amino acids. After removal of 8 bases from V and 0 bases from J, the junction contained 1 base not matched to a gene. The CDR3 loop reads CASGDSSYNEQFF. CDR3 bases: TGTGCCAGCGGGGACAGCTCCTACAATGAGCAGTTCTTC.

The chain links TRBV18 to TRBJ1-1; D perhaps matches TRBD1 (5 bases). The CDR3 spans 15 residues. The germline CDR1 and CDR2 sequences are KGHSH and LQKENI. Deletions cut 2 bases from V and 1 base from J, with 11 bases between. Here the CDR3 reads CASSPNTGANTEAFF. The CDR3 bases are TGTGCCAGCTCACCAAACACAGGCGCGAACACTGAAGCTTTCTTT.

J is TRBJ2-3 and V is TRBV5-1; 13 bases align to TRBD2. Germline CDR1 reads SGHRS; CDR2 reads YFSETQ. V was clipped by 3 bases and J by 4 bases; unmatched bases: 2. There are 15 residues in the CDR3. In DNA, the CDR3 is TGCGCCAGCAGCTCACTAGCGGGAGGGTCAGATACGCAGTATTTT. Its protein product is CASSSLAGGSDTQYF.

This chain joins TRBV30 and TRBJ1-5, with TRBD1 identical over 8 bases. The V segment lost 2 bases and the J segment 9 bases; nucleotides outside the gene matches: 9. The CDR3 runs 14 residues. Germline V gene data show CDR1 as GTSNPN and CDR2 as SVGIG (reference sequence). CDR3 coding DNA: TGTGCCTGGAGTCCTACAGGGGGAATGAGGCCCCAGCATTTT. This codes for CAWSPTGGMRPQHF.

V is TRBV12-5 and J is TRBJ2-1, with 9 bases fitting TRBD1. The CDR3 covers 14 residues. Germline lookup yields CDR1 LGHNT and CDR2 FRNRAP. V was clipped by 6 bases and J by 6 bases; unmatched bases: 6. CDR3: CASGPGQGINEQFF. CDR3 DNA sequence: TGTGCTAGTGGCCCGGGACAGGGAATCAATGAGCAGTTCTTC.

This chain links TRBV28 with TRBJ2-2, with 7 nucleotides matching TRBD2. The trim removed 3 bases at V and 6 bases at J, leaving 16 bases unmatched. The CDR3 extends over 18 amino acids. Looked up from germline, CDR1 is MDHEN and CDR2 is SYDVKM. CDR3 in DNA: TGTGCCAGCAGTTTGTCCCCTGGGGGGGGTTCGGTTGCCGGGGAGCTGTTTTTT. Encoded protein: CASSLSPGGGSVAGELFF.

The chain links TRBV24-1 to TRBJ2-2; D gene unclear. The germline V and J ends were trimmed by 7 bases and 6 bases, with 8 bases remaining between them. The CDR3 is 12 residues long. CDR1 is KGHDR, CDR2 SFDVKD, per germline. This CDR3 reads CATSDQAGELFF. The CDR3 nucleotides are TGTGCCACCAGCGACCAGGCCGGGGAGCTGTTTTTT.

This rearrangement joins TRBV6-1 to TRBJ1-5, with D perhaps TRBD1 (5 bases). The CDR3 contains 16 residues. Trimming pared 1 base from V and 1 base from J, leaving 11 bases between. Germline assignment: CDR1 MNHNS and CDR2 SASEGT. DNA for the CDR3: TGTGCCAGCAGTGAAGGTAGGGGCTGGAGCAATCAGCCCCAGCATTTT. It translates to CASSEGRGWSNQPQHF.

The V gene is TRBV18, the J gene TRBJ2-5; 7 bases are a match to TRBD2. The CDR3 runs 16 residues. The V and J ends lost 0 bases and 1 base, in that order; junction bases with no gene match: 5. In germline, CDR1 is KGHSH, CDR2 LQKENI. The CDR3 loop reads CASSPPPSGPQETQYF. CDR3 bases: TGTGCCAGCTCACCACCGCCTAGCGGTCCCCAAGAGACCCAGTACTTC.

The chain couples TRBV19 to TRBJ1-5; unclear D gene. The CDR3 is 14 residues long. Germline assignment: CDR1 LNHDA and CDR2 SQIVND (reference sequence). V lost 7 bases and J 3 bases, leaving 13 bases between the germline ends. This CDR3 is CASNVISNNQPQHF. The CDR3 bases are TGTGCCAGTAATGTCATTTCCAACAATCAGCCCCAGCATTTT. Full variable domain (rest looked up from reference TRBV19 and TRBJ1-5): DGGITQSPKYLFRKEGQNVTLSCEQNLNHDAMYWYRQDPGQGLRLIYYSQIVNDFQKGDIAEGYSVSREKKESFPLTVTSAQKNPTAFYLCASNVISNNQPQHFGDGTRLSIL.

This chain uses TRBV18 with TRBJ1-1, with 10 bases identical to TRBD1. Per the germline V gene, CDR1 is KGHSH and CDR2 is LQKENI. Germline trimming cut 5 bases from V and 0 bases from J; bases unmatched to any gene: 6. CDR3 length: 16 amino acids. The CDR3 region is CASSYRDRGVNTEAFF. The CDR3 nucleotides read TGTGCCAGCTCATACCGGGACAGGGGTGTGAACACTGAAGCTTTCTTT.

This rearrangement joins TRBV5-1 to TRBJ1-6; 7 bases map to TRBD1. Germline V gene lookup returns CDR1 SGHRS and CDR2 YFSETQ. The length of the CDR3 is 15 residues. Germline trimming cut 4 bases from V and 7 bases from J; bases unmatched to any gene: 8. The CDR3 DNA reads as TGCGCCAGCAGCGACGACAGGGTGGAGAATTCACCCCTCCACTTT. It translates to CASSDDRVENSPLHF.

The gene calls are TRBV19 and TRBJ1-5, with 7 bases that match TRBD1. The CDR3 contains 14 residues. The V and J ends lost 6 bases and 2 bases, in that order; junction bases with no gene match: 4. The V gene's germline CDR1 is LNHDA and CDR2 SQIVND (reference sequence). CDR3 sequence: CASRQGSGNQPQHF. Here the CDR3 DNA reads TGTGCCAGTAGACAGGGGAGTGGCAATCAGCCCCAGCATTTT.

The rearrangement joins TRBV14 to TRBJ1-3; TRBD1 might be the D (6 bases). Germline V lookup: CDR1 SGHDN, CDR2 FVKESK. V lost 3 bases, J lost 0 bases, and 12 bases lay in between. The CDR3 consists of 16 residues. CDR3 amino acids: CASSQERQVSGNTIYF. CDR3 bases: TGTGCCAGCAGCCAGGAACGACAGGTCTCTGGAAACACCATATATTTT.